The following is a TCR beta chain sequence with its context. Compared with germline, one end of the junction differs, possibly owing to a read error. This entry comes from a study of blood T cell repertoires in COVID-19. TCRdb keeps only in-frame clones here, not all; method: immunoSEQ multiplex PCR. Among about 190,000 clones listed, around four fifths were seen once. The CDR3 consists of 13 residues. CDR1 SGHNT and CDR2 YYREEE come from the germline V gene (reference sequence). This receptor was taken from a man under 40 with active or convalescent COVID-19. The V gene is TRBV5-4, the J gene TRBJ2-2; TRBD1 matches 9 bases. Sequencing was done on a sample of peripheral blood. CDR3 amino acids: CASSLGGTGLVVF. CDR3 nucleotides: TGTGCCAGCAGCTTGGGAGGGACAGGGTTGGTGGTTTTT.